These T cell receptor beta chains were read from a single sample in a study of shared clonotypes between healthy human individuals. The method was immunoSEQ multiplex PCR; TCRdb's version includes in-frame clones alone and lacks a portion of them. The data contain roughly 1,000,000 clones, 70% to 80% of them singletons. Source material: memory CD4+ T cells from PBMCs. The receptors come from a man aged 18 to 30 in good health. Some clones in this sample may be carry-over from other donors' samples. Each CDR3 is given with its conserved first and last residue. D genes are given only for firm matches. Clone size is given for some rows only: seen once, a few or many times, or a class if the clone is expanded.

-	TRBD2	TRBV19	TRBJ2-1	CASSIVSGLAGREQFF	TGTGCCAGTAGTATAGTATCGGGACTAGCGGGTCGTGAGCAGTTCTTC
few	TRBD1	TRBV7-9	TRBJ1-5	CASSQHGTGLNQPQHF	TGTGCCAGCAGCCAACACGGGACAGGGCTTAATCAGCCCCAGCATTTT
-	TRBD2	TRBV7-9	TRBJ2-1	CASSFAGTSVEQFF	TGTGCCAGCAGCTTCGCCGGGACTAGCGTGGAGCAGTTCTTC
-	-	TRBV2	TRBJ2-7	CASSLQGAYEQYF	TGTGCCAGCAGCCTACAGGGAGCCTACGAGCAGTACTTC
-	-	TRBV2	TRBJ2-2	CASSPGRNTGELFF	TGTGCCAGCAGTCCAGGGAGAAACACCGGGGAGCTGTTTTTT
-	-	TRBV2	TRBJ2-3	CASSDAISSTSTDTQYF	TGTGCCAGCAGTGACGCGATTAGCAGCACGAGCACAGATACGCAGTATTTT
once	-	TRBV6-1	TRBJ2-2	CASALWRGGELFF	TGTGCCAGCGCCCTTTGGAGGGGCGGGGAGCTGTTTTTT
once	TRBD2	TRBV5-6	TRBJ2-7	CASTTGLAGVREQYF	TGTGCCAGCACCACAGGACTAGCGGGAGTTCGGGAGCAGTACTTC
-	TRBD1	TRBV28	TRBJ2-1	CASSVGQVDNEQFF	TGTGCCAGCAGCGTCGGACAGGTGGACAATGAGCAGTTCTTC
-	-	TRBV6-1	TRBJ2-7	CASSLLAWEQYF	TGTGCCAGCAGTTTGCTAGCGTGGGAGCAGTACTTC
-	-	TRBV5-1	TRBJ1-1	CASSLHGENTEAFF	TGCGCCAGCAGCTTACATGGGGAGAACACTGAAGCTTTCTTT
-	-	TRBV2	TRBJ2-5	CAGAGGLAETQYF	TGTGCCGGCGCGGGTGGGTTGGCGGAGACCCAGTACTTC
-	TRBD1	TRBV9	TRBJ1-1	CASSPQTGFNTEAFF	TGTGCCAGCAGCCCCCAGACAGGGTTCAACACTGAAGCTTTCTTT
-	-	TRBV7-6	TRBJ2-2	CASSTRTGELFF	TGTGCCAGCAGCACCCGTACCGGGGAGCTGTTTTTT
-	-	TRBV2	TRBJ2-5	CASSEAFVAQYF	TGTGCCAGCAGTGAAGCGTTCGTAGCCCAGTACTTC
-	TRBD2	TRBV11-2	TRBJ2-1	CASSLLAGGGEQFF	TGTGCCAGCAGCTTACTAGCGGGGGGCGGTGAGCAGTTCTTC
-	TRBD2	TRBV30	TRBJ2-1	CAWSPALAGGPHLNEQFF	TGTGCCTGGAGTCCCGCACTAGCGGGAGGGCCTCATCTCAATGAGCAGTTCTTC
-	-	TRBV28	TRBJ1-5	CASRVILNQPQHF	TGTGCCAGCAGGGTCATACTAAATCAGCCCCAGCATTTT
-	TRBD2	TRBV4-2	TRBJ2-7	CASSPSSGSATYEQYF	TGTGCCAGCAGCCCCTCTAGCGGGAGTGCGACCTACGAGCAGTACTTC
-	TRBD1	TRBV15	TRBJ1-1	CATSKGAGIEAFF	TGTGCCACCAGCAAGGGGGCCGGGATTGAAGCTTTCTTT
-	TRBD1	TRBV5-1	TRBJ2-5	CASSFWTGGAETQYF	TGCGCCAGCAGCTTTTGGACAGGGGGCGCCGAGACCCAGTACTTC
-	-	TRBV4-1	TRBJ2-3	CASSPRFKIALTDTQYF	TGCGCCAGCAGCCCAAGGTTTAAGATAGCTCTAACAGATACGCAGTATTTT
-	TRBD1	TRBV6-5	TRBJ1-1	CASTHQGTGRAFF	TGTGCCAGCACCCACCAGGGGACAGGGCGCGCTTTCTTT
-	-	TRBV11-2	TRBJ1-1	CASSYRAPDTEAFF	TGTGCCAGCAGCTACAGGGCCCCGGACACTGAAGCTTTCTTT
-	-	TRBV6-5	TRBJ1-2	CASSYRVGYGYTF	TGTGCCAGCAGTTACCGGGTTGGCTATGGCTACACCTTC
few	TRBD2	TRBV9	TRBJ2-2	CASSYQRGGAGELFF	TGTGCCAGCAGCTATCAGCGGGGAGGCGCCGGGGAGCTGTTTTTT
-	-	TRBV10-3	TRBJ2-1	CATLSRGAESDSYNEQFF	TGTGCCACCTTGTCCCGGGGGGCCGAGTCCGACTCCTACAATGAGCAGTTCTTC
-	TRBD1	TRBV6-4	TRBJ1-2	CASSPPTGDAYGYTF	TGTGCCAGCAGCCCCCCGACAGGGGACGCCTATGGCTACACCTTC
-	TRBD2	TRBV5-1	TRBJ2-1	CASSLGGEGQFF	TGCGCCAGCAGCTTGGGTGGGGAGGGGCAGTTCTTC
-	-	TRBV7-8	TRBJ1-1	CASSSEGGSAEAFF	TGTGCCAGCAGCAGTGAGGGGGGCTCGGCTGAAGCTTTCTTT
-	-	TRBV29-1	TRBJ2-7	CSVENDAAEQYF	TGCAGCGTTGAGAACGATGCAGCCGAGCAGTACTTC
-	-	TRBV27	TRBJ2-7	CASSLNRYSYEQYF	TGTGCCAGCAGTTTAAACAGGTACTCCTACGAGCAGTACTTC
-	-	TRBV28	TRBJ1-2	CASSLSHRVEFVGYTF	TGTGCCAGCAGTTTATCCCACAGGGTAGAGTTTGTTGGCTACACCTTC
few	-	TRBV7-2	TRBJ1-2	CASSLDWTANYGYTF	TGTGCCAGCAGCTTAGATTGGACAGCCAACTATGGCTACACCTTC
once	-	TRBV18	TRBJ2-7	CASSTTDYEQYF	TGTGCCAGCTCAACGACGGATTACGAGCAGTACTTC
-	-	TRBV6-6	TRBJ1-3	CASSTPRALGGNTIYF	TGTGCCAGCAGTACCCCCCGGGCCCTCGGCGGAAACACCATATATTTT
-	-	TRBV5-1	TRBJ1-1	CASSLGSNTEAFF	TGCGCCAGCAGCTTGGGGTCGAACACTGAAGCTTTCTTT
-	TRBD1	TRBV19	TRBJ1-2	CASKDRDYGYTF	TGTGCCAGTAAAGACAGGGACTATGGCTACACCTTC
few	-	TRBV2	TRBJ1-1	CASSERYTEAFF	TGTGCCAGCAGTGAGAGGTACACTGAAGCTTTCTTT
-	TRBD2	TRBV5-4	TRBJ2-7	CASSLVGLAGGPGEQYF	TGTGCCAGCAGCTTGGTCGGACTAGCGGGAGGGCCGGGGGAGCAGTACTTC
-	TRBD2	TRBV2	TRBJ2-1	CASRVYGGRVQRREQFF	TGTGCCAGCAGAGTCTATGGCGGGAGGGTGCAGCGCCGTGAGCAGTTCTTC
-	-	TRBV27	TRBJ2-1	CASSHRAFPSYNEQFF	TGTGCCAGCAGCCACCGAGCGTTTCCCTCCTACAATGAGCAGTTCTTC
-	TRBD1	TRBV6-1	TRBJ1-1	CASSAGTGPAGEAFF	TGTGCCAGCAGCGCCGGGACAGGCCCCGCGGGGGAAGCTTTCTTT
once	TRBD1	TRBV28	TRBJ2-5	CASSFSGAGGWVETQYF	TGTGCCAGCAGTTTTTCGGGAGCAGGGGGCTGGGTTGAGACCCAGTACTTC
-	-	TRBV12-1	TRBJ2-2	CASVSGELFF	TGTGCCAGCGTGTCCGGGGAGCTGTTTTTT
-	TRBD2	TRBV29-1	TRBJ2-1	CSGLRGRGEQFF	TGCAGCGGATTGAGAGGGAGGGGTGAGCAGTTCTTC
-	-	TRBV25-1	TRBJ1-3	CASRWGSGNTIYF	TGTGCCAGCAGGTGGGGCTCTGGAAACACCATATATTTT
-	TRBD2	TRBV28	TRBJ2-3	CAHCPREVAGDTDTQYF	TGTGCCCACTGCCCACGGGAAGTAGCGGGAGACACAGATACGCAGTATTTT